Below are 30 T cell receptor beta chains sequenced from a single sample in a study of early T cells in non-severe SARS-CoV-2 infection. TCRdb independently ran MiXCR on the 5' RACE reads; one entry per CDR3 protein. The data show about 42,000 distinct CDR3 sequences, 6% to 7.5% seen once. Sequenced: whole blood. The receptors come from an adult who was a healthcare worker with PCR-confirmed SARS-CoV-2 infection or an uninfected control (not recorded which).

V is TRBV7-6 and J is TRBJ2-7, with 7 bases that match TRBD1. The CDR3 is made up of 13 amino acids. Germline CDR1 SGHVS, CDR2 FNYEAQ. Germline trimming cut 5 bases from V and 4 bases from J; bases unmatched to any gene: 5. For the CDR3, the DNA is TGTGCCAGCAGCCCGGACAGGATATACGAGCAGTACTTC. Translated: CASSPDRIYEQYF.

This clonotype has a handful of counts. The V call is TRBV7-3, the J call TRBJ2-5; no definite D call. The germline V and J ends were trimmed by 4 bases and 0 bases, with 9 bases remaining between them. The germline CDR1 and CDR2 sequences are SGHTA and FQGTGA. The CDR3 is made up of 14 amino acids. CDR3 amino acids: CASSSDGYQETQYF. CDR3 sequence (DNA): TGTGCCAGCAGCTCCGACGGGTACCAAGAGACCCAGTACTTC.

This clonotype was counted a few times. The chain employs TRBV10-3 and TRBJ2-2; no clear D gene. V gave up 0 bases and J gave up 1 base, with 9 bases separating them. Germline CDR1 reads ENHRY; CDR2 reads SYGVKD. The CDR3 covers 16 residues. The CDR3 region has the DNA TGTGCCATCAGTGAGTCGGGTAGCTGGAACACCGGGGAGCTGTTTTTT. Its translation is CAISESGSWNTGELFF.

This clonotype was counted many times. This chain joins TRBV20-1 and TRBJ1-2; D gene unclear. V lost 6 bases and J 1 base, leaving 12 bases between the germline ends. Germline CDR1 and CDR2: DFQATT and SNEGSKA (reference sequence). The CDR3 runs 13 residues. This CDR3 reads CSALWTGNYGYTF. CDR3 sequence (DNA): TGCAGTGCACTCTGGACCGGTAACTATGGCTACACCTTC.

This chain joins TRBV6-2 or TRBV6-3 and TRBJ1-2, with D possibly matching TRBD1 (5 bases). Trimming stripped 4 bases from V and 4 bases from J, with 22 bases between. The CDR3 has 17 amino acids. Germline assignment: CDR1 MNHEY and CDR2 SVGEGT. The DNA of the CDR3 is TGTGCCAGCAGTTTCCGGGACCCAGGGACCGGCGGCTATGGCTACACCTTC. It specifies CASSFRDPGTGGYGYTF.

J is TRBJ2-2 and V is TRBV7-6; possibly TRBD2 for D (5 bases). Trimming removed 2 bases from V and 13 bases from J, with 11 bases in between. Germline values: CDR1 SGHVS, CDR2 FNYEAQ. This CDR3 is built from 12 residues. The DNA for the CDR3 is TGTGCCAGCAGCTTACTTCCGGAGGTGCTGTTTTTT. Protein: CASSLLPEVLFF.

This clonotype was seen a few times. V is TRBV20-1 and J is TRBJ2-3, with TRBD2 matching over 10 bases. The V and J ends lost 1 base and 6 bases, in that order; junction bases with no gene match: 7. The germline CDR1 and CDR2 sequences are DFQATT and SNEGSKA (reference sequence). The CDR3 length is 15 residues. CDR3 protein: CSARGPSGGTDTQYF. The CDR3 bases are TGCAGTGCTAGAGGGCCTAGCGGGGGAACCGATACGCAGTATTTT.

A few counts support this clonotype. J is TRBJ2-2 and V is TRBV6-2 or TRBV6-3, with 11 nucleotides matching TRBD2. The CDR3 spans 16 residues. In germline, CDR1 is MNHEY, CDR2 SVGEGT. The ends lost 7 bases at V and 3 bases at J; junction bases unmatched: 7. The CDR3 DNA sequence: TGTGCCAGCAATCTACTAGCGGGGGCCTACACCGGGGAGCTGTTTTTT. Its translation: CASNLLAGAYTGELFF.

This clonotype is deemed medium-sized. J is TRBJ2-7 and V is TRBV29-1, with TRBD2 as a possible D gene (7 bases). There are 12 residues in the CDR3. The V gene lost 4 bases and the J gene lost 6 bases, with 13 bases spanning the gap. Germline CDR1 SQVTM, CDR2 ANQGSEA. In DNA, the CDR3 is TGCAGCGTTGCGGGGGGCTCACCCGAGCAGTACTTC. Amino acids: CSVAGGSPEQYF.

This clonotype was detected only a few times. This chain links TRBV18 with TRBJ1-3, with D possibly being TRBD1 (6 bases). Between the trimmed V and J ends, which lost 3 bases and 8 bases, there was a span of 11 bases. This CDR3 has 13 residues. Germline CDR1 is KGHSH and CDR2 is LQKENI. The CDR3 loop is CASSPVRQDTIYF. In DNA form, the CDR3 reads TGTGCCAGCTCACCGGTTAGACAGGACACCATATATTTT.

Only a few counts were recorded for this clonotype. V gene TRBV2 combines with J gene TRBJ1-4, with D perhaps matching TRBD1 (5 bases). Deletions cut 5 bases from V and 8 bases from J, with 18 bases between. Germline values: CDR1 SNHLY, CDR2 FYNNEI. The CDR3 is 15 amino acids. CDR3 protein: CASSSAGGPEEKLFF. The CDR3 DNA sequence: TGTGCCAGCAGTTCGGCGGGGGGACCTGAGGAAAAACTGTTTTTT.

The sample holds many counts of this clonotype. The CDR3 loop is CASSLGGYNEQFF. CDR3 sequence (DNA): TGTGCCAGCAGCTTGGGGGGGTACAATGAGCAGTTCTTC. The genes are TRBV5-4 and TRBJ2-1; D tentatively reads TRBD1 or TRBD2 (5 bases each). CDR1 is SGHNT, CDR2 YYREEE, per germline (reference sequence). CDR3 length: 13 amino acids. With 0 bases removed from V and 4 bases from J, the gap between germline ends came to 5 bases.

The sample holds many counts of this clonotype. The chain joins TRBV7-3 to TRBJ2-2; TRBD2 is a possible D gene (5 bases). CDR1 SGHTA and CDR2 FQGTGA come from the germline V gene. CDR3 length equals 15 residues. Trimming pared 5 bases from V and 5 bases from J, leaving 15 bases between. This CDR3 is CASSHTRAGTGELFF. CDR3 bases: TGTGCCAGCAGCCATACTAGAGCAGGAACCGGGGAGCTGTTTTTT.

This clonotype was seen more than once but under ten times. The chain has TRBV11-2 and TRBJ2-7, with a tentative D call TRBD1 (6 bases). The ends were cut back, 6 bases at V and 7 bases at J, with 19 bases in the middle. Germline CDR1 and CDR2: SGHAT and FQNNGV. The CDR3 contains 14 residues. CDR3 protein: CASSQGQWGREQYF. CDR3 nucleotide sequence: TGTGCCAGCAGTCAAGGACAGTGGGGTAGAGAGCAGTACTTC.

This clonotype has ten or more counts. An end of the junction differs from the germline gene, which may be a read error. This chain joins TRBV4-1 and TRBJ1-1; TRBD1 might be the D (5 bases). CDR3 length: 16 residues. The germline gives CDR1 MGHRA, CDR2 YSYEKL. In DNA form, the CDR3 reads TGCGCCAGCAGCCCATTACACGGGACGTTGAAGACTGAAGCTTTCTTT. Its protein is CASSPLHGTLKTEAFF.

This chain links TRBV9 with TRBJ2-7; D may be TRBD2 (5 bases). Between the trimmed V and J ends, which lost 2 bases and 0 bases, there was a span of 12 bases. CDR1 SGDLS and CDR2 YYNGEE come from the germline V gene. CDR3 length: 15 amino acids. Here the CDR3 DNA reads TGTGCCAGCAGCGTTTACGGGGAGAGCTCCTACGAGCAGTACTTC. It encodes CASSVYGESSYEQYF.

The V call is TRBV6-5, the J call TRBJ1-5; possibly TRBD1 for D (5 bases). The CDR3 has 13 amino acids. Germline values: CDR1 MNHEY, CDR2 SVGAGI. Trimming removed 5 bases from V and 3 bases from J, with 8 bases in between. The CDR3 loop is CASSGTANQPQHF. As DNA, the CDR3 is TGTGCCAGCAGTGGGACGGCCAATCAGCCCCAGCATTTT.

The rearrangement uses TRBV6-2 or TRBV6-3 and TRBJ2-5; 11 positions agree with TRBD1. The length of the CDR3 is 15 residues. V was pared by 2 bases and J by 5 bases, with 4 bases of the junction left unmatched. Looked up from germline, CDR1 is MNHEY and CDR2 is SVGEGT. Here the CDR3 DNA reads TGTGCCAGCAGTTACGGGACAGGGGGTTTGGAGACCCAGTACTTC. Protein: CASSYGTGGLETQYF.

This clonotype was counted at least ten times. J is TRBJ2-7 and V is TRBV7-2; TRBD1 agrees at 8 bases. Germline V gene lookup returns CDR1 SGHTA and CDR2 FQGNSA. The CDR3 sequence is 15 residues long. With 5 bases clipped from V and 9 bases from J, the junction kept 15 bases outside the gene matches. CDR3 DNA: TGTGCCAGCAGCATAGAGGACAGGGTCGTCGGGGGGCAGTACTTC. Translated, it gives CASSIEDRVVGGQYF.

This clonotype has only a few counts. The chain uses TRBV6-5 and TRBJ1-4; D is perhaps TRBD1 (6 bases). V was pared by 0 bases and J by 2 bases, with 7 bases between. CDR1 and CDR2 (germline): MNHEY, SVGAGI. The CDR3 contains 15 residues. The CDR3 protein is CASSYSQGTNEKLFF. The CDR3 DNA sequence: TGTGCCAGCAGTTACTCACAGGGCACTAATGAAAAACTGTTTTTT.

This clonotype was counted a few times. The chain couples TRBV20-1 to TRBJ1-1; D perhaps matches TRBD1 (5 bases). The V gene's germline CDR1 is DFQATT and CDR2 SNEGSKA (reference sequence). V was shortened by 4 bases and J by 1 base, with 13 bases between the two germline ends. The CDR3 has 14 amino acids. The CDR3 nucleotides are TGCAGTGCTACACCCGGGACGGCGAACACTGAAGCTTTCTTT. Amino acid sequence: CSATPGTANTEAFF.

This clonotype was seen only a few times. The DNA of the CDR3 is TGTGCCAGCAGCTCGTCCGGGGGAAATCAGCCCCAGCATTTT. This gives the protein CASSSSGGNQPQHF. The chain uses TRBV7-3 and TRBJ1-5; D might be TRBD1 (5 bases). Germline assignment: CDR1 SGHTA and CDR2 FQGTGA. The CDR3 is made up of 14 amino acids. The germline V and J ends were trimmed by 4 bases and 4 bases, with 11 bases remaining between them. The whole variable domain, remainder taken from reference TRBV7-3 and TRBJ1-5, is GAGVSQTPSNKVTEKGKYVELRCDPISGHTALYWYRQSLGQGPEFLIYFQGTGAADDSGLPNDRFFAVRPEGSVSTLKIQRTERGDSAVYLCASSSSGGNQPQHFGDGTRLSIL.

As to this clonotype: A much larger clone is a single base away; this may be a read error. CDR3 coding DNA: TGTGCCAGCAGTCCCTCAGACAAGGGGTACACTGAAGCTTTCTTT. Its protein product is CASSPSDKGYTEAFF. V gene TRBV12-3 or TRBV12-4 combines with J gene TRBJ1-1; a weak D match, TRBD1 (5 bases). Trimming took off 5 bases at V and 3 bases at J, with 16 bases between the two ends. The CDR3 is 15 amino acids.

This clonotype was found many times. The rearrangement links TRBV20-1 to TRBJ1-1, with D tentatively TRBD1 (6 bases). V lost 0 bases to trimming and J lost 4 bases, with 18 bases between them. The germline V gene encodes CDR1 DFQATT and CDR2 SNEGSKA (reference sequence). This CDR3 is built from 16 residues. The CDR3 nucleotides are TGCAGTGCTAGAGATTCGCAGGGGAATCGTATCACTGAAGCTTTCTTT. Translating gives CSARDSQGNRITEAFF.

The CDR3 is CACKNTDRAGNTIYF. In DNA, the CDR3 is TGTGCCTGTAAGAACACCGACAGGGCTGGAAACACCATATATTTT. This chain links TRBV30 with TRBJ1-3; the match to TRBD1 covers 7 bases. From germline, CDR1 is GTSNPN and CDR2 SVGIG (reference sequence). The CDR3 sequence is 15 residues long. V shed 6 bases and J 2 bases; nucleotides not matched to a gene: 10.

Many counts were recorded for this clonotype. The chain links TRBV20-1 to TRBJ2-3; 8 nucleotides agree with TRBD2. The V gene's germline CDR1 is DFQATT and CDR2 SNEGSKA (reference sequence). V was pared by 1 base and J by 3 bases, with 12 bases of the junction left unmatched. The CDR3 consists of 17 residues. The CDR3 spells CSARGFERGLVTDTQYF. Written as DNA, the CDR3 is TGCAGTGCTAGAGGCTTTGAGCGGGGGCTTGTAACAGATACGCAGTATTTT.

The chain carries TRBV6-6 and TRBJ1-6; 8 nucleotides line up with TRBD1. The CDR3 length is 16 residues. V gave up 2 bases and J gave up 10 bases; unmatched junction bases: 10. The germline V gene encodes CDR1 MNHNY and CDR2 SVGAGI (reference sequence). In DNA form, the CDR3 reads TGTGCCAGCAGTTACCTTCCGGACAGGGAAGGATCACCCCTCCACTTT. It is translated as CASSYLPDREGSPLHF.

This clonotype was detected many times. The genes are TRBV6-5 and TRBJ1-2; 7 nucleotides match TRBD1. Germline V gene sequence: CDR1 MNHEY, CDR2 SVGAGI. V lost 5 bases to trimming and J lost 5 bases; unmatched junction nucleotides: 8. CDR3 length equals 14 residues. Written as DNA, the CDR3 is TGTGCCAGCAGTCGCCCAGGGGGGCCATATGGCTACACCTTC. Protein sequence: CASSRPGGPYGYTF.

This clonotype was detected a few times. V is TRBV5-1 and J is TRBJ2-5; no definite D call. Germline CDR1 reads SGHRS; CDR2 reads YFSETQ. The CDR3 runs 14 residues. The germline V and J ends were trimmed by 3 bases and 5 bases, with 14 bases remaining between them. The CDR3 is CASSSPAEVETQYF. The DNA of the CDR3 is TGCGCCAGCAGCTCCCCCGCCGAGGTGGAGACCCAGTACTTC.

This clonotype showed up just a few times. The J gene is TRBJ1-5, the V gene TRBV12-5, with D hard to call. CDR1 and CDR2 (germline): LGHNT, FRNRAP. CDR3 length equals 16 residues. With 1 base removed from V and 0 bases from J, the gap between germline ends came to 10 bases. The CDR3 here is CASGLGVANSNQPQHF. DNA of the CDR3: TGTGCTAGTGGTTTGGGGGTGGCTAATAGCAATCAGCCCCAGCATTTT. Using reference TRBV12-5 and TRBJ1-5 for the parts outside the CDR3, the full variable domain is DARVTQTPRHKVTEMGQEVTMRCQPILGHNTVFWYRQTMMQGLELLAYFRNRAPLDDSGMPKDRFSAEMPDATLATLKIQPSEPRDSAVYFCASGLGVANSNQPQHFGDGTRLSIL.